These 17 T cell receptor beta chains originate from one sample sequenced in a study of blood T cell repertoires in COVID-19. Measured with immunoSEQ multiplex PCR; TCRdb has only the in-frame clones, and not every one. Of under 350,000 clones in the sample, 70% to 90% were seen once. The source material was peripheral blood. These receptor sequences come from a human donor in a cohort sampled during active COVID-19.

This rearrangement joins TRBV7-8 to TRBJ1-1; D uncertain. Trimming pared 5 bases from V and 3 bases from J, leaving 16 bases between. The germline CDR1 and CDR2 sequences are SGHVS and FQNEAQ. The CDR3 spans 15 residues. CDR3 coding DNA: TGTGCCAGCAGCCACTTGGCAGCGGGTGACACTGAAGCTTTCTTT. It encodes CASSHLAAGDTEAFF.

V gene TRBV20-1 combines with J gene TRBJ2-7; 8 nucleotides match TRBD2. V shed 3 bases, J shed 2 bases, and the junction held 9 bases outside the gene matches. This CDR3 comprises 15 residues. CDR1 DFQATT and CDR2 SNEGSKA come from the germline V gene (reference sequence). CDR3 DNA sequence: TGCAGTGCTAGTAGCCTTAGCGGGGTTCCCTACGAGCAGTACTTC. Translated, it gives CSASSLSGVPYEQYF.

The rearrangement joins TRBV23-1 to TRBJ1-5; D is ambiguous. TRBV23-1 is marked as an open reading frame, function uncertain. With 0 bases removed from V and 0 bases from J, the gap between germline ends came to 12 bases. The CDR3 sequence is 17 residues long. The CDR3 DNA follows: TGCGCCAGCAGTCAATCGCTGGGCAGCCATAGCAATCAGCCCCAGCATTTT. Protein: CASSQSLGSHSNQPQHF.

The chain carries TRBV6-2 or TRBV6-3 and TRBJ1-5; D gene ambiguous. Germline CDR1 MNHEY, CDR2 SVGEGT. CDR3 size: 14 residues. Trimming removed 4 bases at V and 0 bases at J, with 7 bases between. CDR3 amino acids: CASSLEVSNQPQHF. Written as DNA, the CDR3 is TGTGCCAGCAGTTTAGAGGTTAGCAATCAGCCCCAGCATTTT.

Here the CDR3 reads CASIYLQGAYEQYF. The CDR3 DNA reads TGTGCCAGCATCTACTTACAGGGGGCTTACGAGCAGTACTTC. J is TRBJ2-7 and V is TRBV2; 9 nucleotides match TRBD1. V gave up 7 bases and J gave up 4 bases; unmatched junction bases: 8. This CDR3 region has 14 residues. The germline gives CDR1 SNHLY, CDR2 FYNNEI.

The chain recombines TRBV19 with TRBJ1-2, with D perhaps matching TRBD1 (6 bases). The germline V gene encodes CDR1 LNHDA and CDR2 SQIVND (reference sequence). This CDR3 contains 14 residues. V was clipped by 0 bases and J by 3 bases, with 8 bases between them. This CDR3 is CASSIEWGHYGYTF. The CDR3, as DNA: TGTGCCAGTAGTATAGAATGGGGGCACTATGGCTACACCTTC.

The DNA of the CDR3 is TGCAGCGTTGCCGGGACAGGGGAGACTGAAGCTTTCTTT. This codes for CSVAGTGETEAFF. This chain connects TRBV29-1 to TRBJ1-1; 10 positions agree with TRBD1. Germline CDR1 is SQVTM and CDR2 is ANQGSEA. This CDR3 comprises 13 residues. V lost 4 bases, J lost 5 bases, and 4 bases stayed unmatched.

The chain has TRBV19 and TRBJ1-1; a possible D gene is TRBD1 (5 bases). The germline V gene has CDR1 LNHDA and CDR2 SQIVND (reference sequence). This CDR3 region has 13 residues. Trimming removed 4 bases at V and 5 bases at J, with 11 bases between. The CDR3: CASSNPGTTEAFF. DNA for the CDR3: TGTGCCAGTAGTAATCCCGGGACTACTGAAGCTTTCTTT.

In this sample, this clone is large. This sequence joins TRBV7-9 and TRBJ1-6, with TRBD1 matching over 9 bases. Germline loops: CDR1 SEHNR, CDR2 FQNEAQ (reference sequence). CDR3 length equals 17 residues. Trimming cost V 5 bases and J 4 bases; bases outside gene matches: 9. CDR3: CASSPTGTGLYNSPLHF. DNA for the CDR3: TGTGCCAGCAGCCCAACCGGGACAGGGCTTTATAATTCACCCCTCCACTTT.

The J gene is TRBJ1-2, the V gene TRBV25-1; tentative D call: TRBD1 (6 bases). The CDR3 spans 14 residues. Germline V gene sequence: CDR1 MGHDK, CDR2 SYGVNS. V shed 3 bases and J shed 2 bases, with 10 bases lying between them. This CDR3 reads CASSEGHGNYGYTF. The CDR3 region has the DNA TGTGCCAGCAGTGAGGGACACGGAAACTATGGCTACACCTTC.

This chain joins TRBV27 and TRBJ2-1; no firm D call. V dropped 4 bases and J dropped 5 bases, with 18 bases sitting between them. Germline assignment: CDR1 MNHEY and CDR2 SMNVEV (reference sequence). The CDR3 totals 16 residues. The CDR3 DNA is TGTGCCAGCAGTTCCACAACGGTTGGCCTAGACAATGAGCAGTTCTTC. Its protein product is CASSSTTVGLDNEQFF.

The chain has TRBV9 and TRBJ1-6, with 9 bases matching TRBD1. Looked up from germline, CDR1 is SGDLS and CDR2 is YYNGEE. Trimming cost V 0 bases and J 8 bases; bases outside gene matches: 3. This CDR3 is 15 amino acids long. The CDR3 region is CASSVVDRGHSPLHF. The CDR3 DNA is TGTGCCAGCAGCGTAGTGGACAGGGGTCATTCACCCCTCCACTTT.

The sample holds a few counts of this clone. The CDR3 DNA reads TGTGCCAGCAGCCAGAGTTTCTACGAGCAGTACTTC. It translates to CASSQSFYEQYF. The rearrangement uses TRBV14 and TRBJ2-7, with no clear D. The CDR3 consists of 12 residues. CDR1 and CDR2 (germline): SGHDN, FVKESK. The V end lost 3 bases, the J end lost 3 bases, and 6 bases lay between the germline ends.

The chain recombines TRBV19 with TRBJ2-4; TRBD1 matches at 8 bases. V dropped 5 bases and J dropped 6; count of bases not matched to a gene: 9. The length of the CDR3 is 15 residues. Per the germline V gene, CDR1 is LNHDA and CDR2 is SQIVND (reference sequence). CDR3 sequence (DNA): TGTGCCAGTAGTGTGACAGGGGTGGGAGGAAACATTCAGTACTTC. It is translated as CASSVTGVGGNIQYF. Variable domain in full (rest from reference TRBV19 and TRBJ2-4): DGGITQSPKYLFRKEGQNVTLSCEQNLNHDAMYWYRQDPGQGLRLIYYSQIVNDFQKGDIAEGYSVSREKKESFPLTVTSAQKNPTAFYLCASSVTGVGGNIQYFGAGTRLSVL.

This clone was observed a handful of times. The V and J genes are TRBV6-6 and TRBJ1-2; 12 nucleotides agree with TRBD1. This CDR3 comprises 16 residues. V shed 7 bases, J shed 2 bases, and the junction held 8 bases outside the gene matches. Germline CDR1 and CDR2: MNHNY and SVGAGI (reference sequence). The CDR3 sequence: CASTRGGQGANYGYTF. DNA of the CDR3: TGTGCCAGCACCCGGGGGGGACAGGGGGCGAACTATGGCTACACCTTC.

The chain joins TRBV5-1 to TRBJ1-2; D unclear. From germline, CDR1 is SGHRS and CDR2 YFSETQ. The CDR3 runs 14 residues. V dropped 4 bases and J dropped 1 base, with 11 bases sitting between them. The CDR3 DNA reads TGCGCCAGCAGCCCCGGAGGGCTTAACTATGGCTACACCTTC. Protein product: CASSPGGLNYGYTF.

The V and J genes are TRBV6-4 and TRBJ1-2; maybe TRBD1 (6 bases). This CDR3 contains 13 residues. Germline lookup yields CDR1 MRHNA and CDR2 SNTAGT. The V and J ends lost 6 bases and 8 bases respectively, with 16 bases between them. This chain's CDR3 is CASRPPPGVGYTF. CDR3 nucleotides: TGTGCCAGCAGGCCCCCCCCAGGGGTCGGCTACACCTTC.